One sample yielded the 13 T cell receptor beta chains listed below, sequenced in a study of blood T cell repertoires in COVID-19. TCRdb's table, derived via immunoSEQ multiplex PCR, lists solely in-frame clones and lacks some. There are a few hundred thousand clones in the sample; around 81% occur only once, and 6% to 7.5% lies in the top ten. The sequenced material came from PBMCs or T cells enriched from blood (not recorded which). The origin of the receptors is a woman aged 40 to 50 with acute COVID-19.

The chain uses TRBV6-5 and TRBJ2-1; the D is unclear. The V and J ends lost 5 bases and 1 base respectively, with 12 bases between them. CDR1 and CDR2 (germline): MNHEY, SVGAGI. The CDR3 loop spans 15 amino acids. CDR3 sequence reads: CASSLDPASYNEQFF. The CDR3 DNA reads as TGTGCCAGCAGTCTAGATCCTGCGTCCTACAATGAGCAGTTCTTC.

The V and J genes are TRBV7-3 and TRBJ2-3, with 11 positions matching TRBD2. Trimming removed 5 bases from V and 2 bases from J; junction bases left unmatched: 6. The V gene's germline CDR1 is SGHTA and CDR2 FQGTGA. The CDR3 length is 16 residues. CDR3 loop: CASSPGTSGYTDTQYF. CDR3 in DNA: TGTGCCAGCAGCCCTGGGACTAGCGGTTACACAGATACGCAGTATTTT.

The rearrangement links TRBV5-1 to TRBJ2-3; no definite D call. Trimming shortened V by 4 bases and J by 5 bases, and 11 bases separated the two germline ends. The CDR3 covers 13 residues. Germline CDR1 SGHRS, CDR2 YFSETQ. CDR3 region: CASSGDAEDTQYF. The CDR3 nucleotides read TGCGCCAGCAGCGGCGATGCGGAAGATACGCAGTATTTT.

This clone was found a few times. V gene TRBV9 combines with J gene TRBJ2-3, with 8 bases lining up with TRBD2. CDR3 length: 15 residues. Germline-derived CDR1 and CDR2 are SGDLS and YYNGEE. The J segment lost 9 bases and the V segment lost 6 bases, leaving 15 bases of the junction unmatched. CDR3 DNA: TGTGCCAGCAACCAATTTAGCGGGGCAAAGGGGACGCAGTATTTT. Translating it yields CASNQFSGAKGTQYF. The full variable domain, completed using reference TRBV9 and TRBJ2-3, is DSGVTQTPKHLITATGQRVTLRCSPRSGDLSVYWYQQSLDQGLQFLIQYYNGEERAKGNILERFSAQQFPDLHSELNLSSLELGDSALYFCASNQFSGAKGTQYFGPGTRLTVL.

The chain has TRBV30 and TRBJ1-3, with a weak D call TRBD1 (6 bases). Germline V gene data show CDR1 as GTSNPN and CDR2 as SVGIG (reference sequence). Trimming left V 5 bases short and J 1 base short, with 15 bases between. The CDR3 runs to 15 residues. DNA of the CDR3: TGTGCCTGGGACCCAGGGGCCTTATCTGGAAACACCATATATTTT. It yields the protein CAWDPGALSGNTIYF. The whole variable domain, filled in from reference TRBV30 and TRBJ1-3, reads SQTIHQWPATLVQPVGSPLSLECTVEGTSNPNLYWYRQAAGRGLQLLFYSVGIGQISSEVPQNLSASRPQDRQFILSSKKLLLSDSGFYLCAWDPGALSGNTIYFGEGSWLTVV.

V gene TRBV7-9 combines with J gene TRBJ2-3, with D hard to call. Germline V CDR1 and CDR2: SEHNR, FQNEAQ (reference sequence). This CDR3 is built from 12 residues. V was shortened by 5 bases and J by 6 bases, with 9 bases between the two germline ends. CDR3 protein: CASSLLSDTQYF. CDR3 DNA: TGTGCCAGCAGCCTTTTGTCCGATACGCAGTATTTT.

The rearrangement links TRBV4-1 to TRBJ2-5; 8 bases are a match to TRBD1. The CDR3 is 15 residues long. With V trimmed by 4 bases and J by 5 bases, 9 bases remained unmatched. The germline gives CDR1 MGHRA, CDR2 YSYEKL. This CDR3 is CASSLTGGSGETQYF. The DNA of the CDR3 is TGCGCCAGCAGCCTTACAGGGGGATCTGGGGAGACCCAGTACTTC.

The chain has TRBV5-5 and TRBJ1-2; TRBD1 aligns across 10 bases. The CDR3 consists of 17 residues. Germline CDR1 and CDR2: SGHKS and YYEKEE (reference sequence). Trimming cost V 4 bases and J 4 bases; bases outside gene matches: 13. The CDR3 nucleotides read TGTGCCAGCAGCCAACCCGGGACAGGGGTCTGGGGCTATGGCTACACCTTC. It is translated as CASSQPGTGVWGYGYTF.

V and J are TRBV27 and TRBJ2-7, with D tentatively TRBD2 (6 bases). V lost 5 bases to trimming and J lost 1 base, with 21 bases between them. Germline assignment: CDR1 MNHEY and CDR2 SMNVEV (reference sequence). CDR3 length: 17 amino acids. The DNA of the CDR3 is TGTGCCAGCAGTCTATGGGGCAGGAGGGGATGGTCCTACGAGCAGTACTTC. Amino acids: CASSLWGRRGWSYEQYF.

The chain recombines TRBV18 with TRBJ2-1; 9 positions agree with TRBD2. Germline values: CDR1 KGHSH, CDR2 LQKENI. The CDR3 contains 15 residues. V trimming: 3 bases; J trimming: 5 bases; junction bases outside the gene matches: 5. The CDR3 is CASSPSSGAHNEQFF. The CDR3 DNA sequence: TGTGCCAGCTCACCCTCTAGCGGGGCACACAATGAGCAGTTCTTC.

The chain couples TRBV19 to TRBJ2-1; D perhaps matches TRBD2 (6 bases). V was shortened by 5 bases and J by 3 bases, with 14 bases between the two germline ends. The CDR3 is 15 residues long. The germline V gene encodes CDR1 LNHDA and CDR2 SQIVND (reference sequence). The CDR3 DNA is TGTGCCAGTAGTCCGTCGGGACTCGTCTACAATGAGCAGTTCTTC. Amino acids: CASSPSGLVYNEQFF.

This chain uses TRBV10-3 with TRBJ2-3; 14 nucleotides line up with TRBD2. Germline lookup yields CDR1 ENHRY and CDR2 SYGVKD. J was trimmed by 4 bases and V by 8 bases; bases with no gene match: 5. The CDR3 loop spans 15 amino acids. CDR3 sequence (DNA): TGTGCCATCGGACGACTAGCGGGAGGGTCAGATACGCAGTATTTT. Encoded protein: CAIGRLAGGSDTQYF.

This clone was detected only once. The chain carries TRBV28 and TRBJ1-4, with a possible D match to TRBD1 (5 bases). V lost 5 bases, J lost 7 bases, and 17 bases lay in between. The CDR3 is made up of 15 amino acids. Germline CDR1 is MDHEN and CDR2 is SYDVKM. This CDR3 is CASSPPGERSEKLFF. In DNA form, the CDR3 reads TGTGCCAGCAGTCCCCCGGGGGAGAGGAGTGAAAAACTGTTTTTT.